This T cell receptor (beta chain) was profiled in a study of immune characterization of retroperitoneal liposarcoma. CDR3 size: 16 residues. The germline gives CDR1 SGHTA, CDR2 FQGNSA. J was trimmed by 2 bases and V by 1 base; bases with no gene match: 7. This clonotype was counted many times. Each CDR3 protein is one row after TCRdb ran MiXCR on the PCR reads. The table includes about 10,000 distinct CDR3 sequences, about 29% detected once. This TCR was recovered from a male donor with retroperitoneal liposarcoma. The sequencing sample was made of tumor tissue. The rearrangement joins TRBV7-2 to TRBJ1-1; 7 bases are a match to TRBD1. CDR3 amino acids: CASSLVEGARNTEAFF. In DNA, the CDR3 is TGTGCCAGCAGCTTAGTGGAGGGGGCGCGTAACACTGAAGCTTTCTTT.